Below, one TCR beta chain is given with its context. This CDR3 contains 15 residues. Trimming pared 1 base from V and 9 bases from J, leaving 16 bases between. CDR1 is SGHVS and CDR2 is FNYEAQ in the germline V gene. Sequencing was performed with immunoSEQ multiplex PCR; in TCRdb, only in-frame clones are kept and a portion is missing. The sample lists some 9,500 clones; about 91% were seen once. The data were taken from a study of control samples from healthy donors and cancer patients. This TCR came from a man aged 55 to 69 with colorectal cancer. The gene calls are TRBV7-6 and TRBJ2-1; D perhaps matches TRBD2 (6 bases). The source material was PBMCs. As DNA, the CDR3 is TGTGCCAGCAGCTTAGTTTTTCAGGAGGGAGGTGAGCAGTTCTTC. Its translation is CASSLVFQEGGEQFF.